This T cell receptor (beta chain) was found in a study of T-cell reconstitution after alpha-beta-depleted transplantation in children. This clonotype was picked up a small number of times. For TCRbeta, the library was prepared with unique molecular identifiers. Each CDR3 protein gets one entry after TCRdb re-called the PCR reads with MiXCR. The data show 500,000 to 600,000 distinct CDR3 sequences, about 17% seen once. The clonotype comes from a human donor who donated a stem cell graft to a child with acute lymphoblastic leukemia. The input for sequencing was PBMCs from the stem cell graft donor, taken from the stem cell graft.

CDR3 DNA: TGCAGTGCTAGGACCAGCGGGAGGGCCCTACGCACAGATACGCAGTATTTT. Amino acids: CSARTSGRALRTDTQYF. The rearrangement links TRBV20-1 to TRBJ2-3, with 10 positions matching TRBD2. The CDR3 runs to 17 residues. J was trimmed by 1 base and V by 3 bases; bases with no gene match: 10. The germline V gene has CDR1 DFQATT and CDR2 SNEGSKA (reference sequence).